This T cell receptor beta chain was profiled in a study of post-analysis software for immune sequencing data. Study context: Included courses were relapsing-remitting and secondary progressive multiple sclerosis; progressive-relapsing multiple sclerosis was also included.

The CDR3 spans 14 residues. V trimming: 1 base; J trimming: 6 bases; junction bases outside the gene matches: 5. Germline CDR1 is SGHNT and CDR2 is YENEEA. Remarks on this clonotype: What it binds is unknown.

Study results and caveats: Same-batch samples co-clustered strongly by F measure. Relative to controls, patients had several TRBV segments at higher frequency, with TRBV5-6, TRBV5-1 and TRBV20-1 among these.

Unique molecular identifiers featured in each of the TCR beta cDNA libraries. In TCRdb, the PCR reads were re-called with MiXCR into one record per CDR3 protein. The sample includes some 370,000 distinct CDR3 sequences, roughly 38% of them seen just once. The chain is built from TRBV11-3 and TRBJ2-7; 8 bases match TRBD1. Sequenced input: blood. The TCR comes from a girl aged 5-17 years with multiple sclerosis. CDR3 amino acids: CASSLGTGWSEQYF. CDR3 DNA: TGTGCCAGCAGCTTAGGGACAGGGTGGAGCGAGCAGTACTTC.